The 13 T cell receptor beta chains given below trace back to one sample, sequenced in a study of cytomegalovirus exposure and HLA in healthy donors. A multiplex PCR was run with 60 Vbeta primers and 13 Jbeta primers. Sequencing was performed with immunoSEQ multiplex PCR; in TCRdb, only in-frame clones are kept and a portion is missing. The sample carries around 160,000 clones, 68% recorded once. Sequencing was carried out using PBMCs. All receptors derive from a man aged 50 to 59 in good health and CMV-seronegative.

This clone appeared a single time. This chain joins TRBV25-1 and TRBJ1-6, with D maybe TRBD1 (6 bases). Germline CDR1 is MGHDK and CDR2 is SYGVNS. This CDR3 is 15 amino acids long. The V end was cut by 0 bases, the J end by 10 bases, with 13 bases between. CDR3 residues: CASSEYTGTGSPLHF. Written as DNA, the CDR3 is TGTGCCAGCAGTGAATATACAGGGACCGGCTCACCCCTCCACTTT.

This CDR3 reads CASSGSSGRVGEGDTQYF. DNA for the CDR3: TGTGCCAGCAGTGGCTCGTCGGGGCGGGTTGGGGAGGGCGATACGCAGTATTTT. V gene TRBV6-1 combines with J gene TRBJ2-3, with TRBD2 matching 7 bases. Germline V gene lookup returns CDR1 MNHNS and CDR2 SASEGT. The CDR3 runs to 18 residues. With V trimmed by 4 bases and J by 6 bases, 19 bases remained unmatched.

This clone is a singleton in its sample. The rearrangement joins TRBV4-1 to TRBJ1-1; 9 bases are a match to TRBD1. There are 15 residues in the CDR3. Per germline, CDR1 MGHRA and CDR2 YSYEKL. J gave up 4 bases and V 0 bases, and 3 bases lay outside the gene matches. The CDR3 sequence: CASSQDTGGGTEAFF. DNA for the CDR3: TGCGCCAGCAGCCAAGATACAGGGGGCGGCACTGAAGCTTTCTTT.

The chain combines TRBV5-1 with TRBJ2-7; 9 positions agree with TRBD1. This CDR3 has 14 amino acids. Germline CDR1 is SGHRS and CDR2 is YFSETQ. Trimming took 5 bases from V and 3 from J; bases not matched to a gene: 6. The CDR3 here is CASRTGTGLYEQYF. As DNA, the CDR3 is TGCGCCAGCAGAACCGGGACAGGGCTCTACGAGCAGTACTTC.

The rearrangement joins TRBV27 to TRBJ2-2; D possibly corresponds to TRBD1 (6 bases). The V end was cut by 0 bases, the J end by 6 bases, with 8 bases between. The germline V gene encodes CDR1 MNHEY and CDR2 SMNVEV (reference sequence). CDR3 length: 14 amino acids. CDR3 sequence: CASSLSGAPGELFF. CDR3 DNA sequence: TGTGCCAGCAGTTTATCGGGGGCCCCCGGGGAGCTGTTTTTT.

This clone has just a few counts. The gene calls are TRBV28 and TRBJ1-1, with TRBD1 matching 9 bases. Losses at the gene ends were 5 bases for V and 4 bases for J; bases not matched to a gene: 5. The CDR3 totals 14 residues. Germline assignment: CDR1 MDHEN and CDR2 SYDVKM. CDR3: CASSREQGATEAFF. The DNA of the CDR3 is TGTGCCAGCAGTCGTGAACAGGGGGCCACTGAAGCTTTCTTT.

This chain links TRBV28 with TRBJ2-3, with 9 bases identical to TRBD2. CDR1 and CDR2 from the germline V gene are MDHEN and SYDVKM. The CDR3 loop spans 14 amino acids. After removal of 6 bases from V and 2 bases from J, the junction contained 3 bases not matched to a gene. The CDR3 sequence: CASRSGGSTDTQYF. The CDR3 DNA follows: TGTGCCAGCAGAAGCGGGGGGTCCACAGATACGCAGTATTTT.

This chain connects TRBV29-1 to TRBJ2-7, with 7 bases identical to TRBD1. The CDR3 extends over 12 amino acids. Germline values: CDR1 SQVTM, CDR2 ANQGSEA. V lost 3 bases to trimming and J lost 5 bases; unmatched junction nucleotides: 4. For the CDR3, the DNA is TGCAGCGTTGAGACAGGGCGGGACGAGCAGTACTTC. Amino acid sequence: CSVETGRDEQYF.

The genes are TRBV6-6 and TRBJ2-3; TRBD1 matches at 10 bases. V trimming: 6 bases; J trimming: 3 bases; junction bases outside the gene matches: 6. This CDR3 is 15 amino acids long. The germline V gene has CDR1 MNHNY and CDR2 SVGAGI (reference sequence). CDR3 nucleotides: TGTGCCAGCAGGAGACAGGGGGCGCAAACAGATACGCAGTATTTT. Encoded protein: CASRRQGAQTDTQYF.

Details on this clone: Other nucleotide sequences from this sample produce the same CDR3. As DNA, the CDR3 is TGCGCCAGCAGCTTCGGGGGGGGAGCCTACAATGAGCAGTTCTTC. Its translation: CASSFGGGAYNEQFF. The chain recombines TRBV5-1 with TRBJ2-1; 8 nucleotides align to TRBD2. V shed 2 bases, J shed 2 bases, and the junction held 3 bases outside the gene matches. Germline V gene lookup returns CDR1 SGHRS and CDR2 YFSETQ. The CDR3 consists of 15 residues.

The rearrangement links TRBV29-1 to TRBJ1-1, with D possibly matching TRBD1 (6 bases). Germline CDR1 SQVTM, CDR2 ANQGSEA. The CDR3 has 13 amino acids. V was clipped by 1 base and J by 7 bases, with 13 bases between them. The CDR3 sequence is CSVEGRGRYEAFF. DNA of the CDR3: TGCAGCGTTGAAGGCAGGGGCCGCTATGAAGCTTTCTTT. The complete variable domain, with remaining parts taken from reference TRBV29-1 and TRBJ1-1, reads SAVISQKPSRDICQRGTSLTIQCQVDSQVTMMFWYRQQPGQSLTLIATANQGSEATYESGFVIDKFPISRPNLTFSTLTVSNMSPEDSSIYLCSVEGRGRYEAFFGQGTRLTVV.

This chain links TRBV14 with TRBJ1-2; D perhaps matches TRBD1 (6 bases). The V gene lost 0 bases and the J gene lost 3 bases, with 20 bases spanning the gap. CDR1 and CDR2 from the germline V gene are SGHDN and FVKESK. The CDR3 is made up of 18 amino acids. CDR3 DNA: TGTGCCAGCAGCCAAGATCTGTCGGGGGGCCGGATTCACTATGGCTACACCTTC. It codes for CASSQDLSGGRIHYGYTF. The complete variable domain, with remaining parts taken from reference TRBV14 and TRBJ1-2, reads EAGVTQFPSHSVIEKGQTVTLRCDPISGHDNLYWYRRVMGKEIKFLLHFVKESKQDESGMPNNRFLAERTGGTYSTLKVQPAELEDSGVYFCASSQDLSGGRIHYGYTFGSGTRLTVV.

This clone was recorded a few times. The rearrangement joins TRBV5-1 to TRBJ1-1; 9 bases are a match to TRBD1. V trimming: 3 bases; J trimming: 5 bases; junction bases outside the gene matches: 5. Germline CDR1 reads SGHRS; CDR2 reads YFSETQ. This CDR3 has 14 residues. The CDR3 is CASSWDREGTEAFF. As DNA, the CDR3 is TGCGCCAGCAGCTGGGACAGGGAAGGGACTGAAGCTTTCTTT.